What follows are 13 T cell receptor beta chains derived from one specimen sequenced in a study of regulatory and conventional T cells in RAG deficiency. Conventional CD4+ T cells were sorted from blood as CD25-low CD127-high cells. Generated by immunoSEQ multiplex PCR, the TCRdb table keeps only in-frame clones and is missing some. This table has approximately 10,000 clones, about 95% appearing once. Input material: CD4+ effector T cells sorted from blood. Receptors were obtained from a human donor with RAG deficiency presenting as severe combined immunodeficiency.

This chain links TRBV18 with TRBJ2-3; perhaps D is TRBD1 or TRBD2 (7 bases each). Looked up from germline, CDR1 is KGHSH and CDR2 is LQKENI. This CDR3 is built from 14 residues. Trimming took 3 bases from V and 4 from J, leaving 11 bases between them. The CDR3 reads CASSPTGRADTQYF. The CDR3 bases are TGTGCCAGCTCACCGACAGGGAGGGCAGATACGCAGTATTTT.

This rearrangement joins TRBV12-5 to TRBJ1-2, with D unclear. Germline V gives CDR1 LGHNT, CDR2 FRNRAP. Deletions cut 2 bases from V and 8 bases from J, with 6 bases between. CDR3 size: 11 residues. The CDR3 sequence is CASGLPGGYTF. CDR3 coding DNA: TGTGCTAGTGGTTTGCCCGGCGGCTACACCTTC.

This clone has just one count. V is TRBV5-1 and J is TRBJ1-5; TRBD1 is a possible D gene (6 bases). The CDR3 spans 14 residues. V lost 2 bases and J 2 bases, leaving 8 bases between the germline ends. Germline CDR1 and CDR2: SGHRS and YFSETQ. The CDR3 sequence: CASSFSGGNQPQHF. The CDR3, as DNA: TGCGCCAGCAGCTTTTCAGGGGGCAATCAGCCCCAGCATTTT.

The chain is built from TRBV5-1 and TRBJ2-1; D is uncertain. Trimming left V 2 bases short and J 0 bases short, with 9 bases between. Germline V CDR1 and CDR2: SGHRS, YFSETQ. CDR3 length: 15 residues. Here the CDR3 DNA reads TGCGCCAGCAGCTTTGGCGGCAGCTCCTACAATGAGCAGTTCTTC. This sequence encodes CASSFGGSSYNEQFF.

The chain couples TRBV28 to TRBJ1-2; D is unresolved. Germline assignment: CDR1 MDHEN and CDR2 SYDVKM. The CDR3 loop spans 12 amino acids. The V and J ends lost 5 bases and 4 bases respectively, with 8 bases between them. CDR3: CASSQDLYGYTF. CDR3 coding DNA: TGTGCCAGCAGTCAGGACCTCTATGGCTACACCTTC.

The chain employs TRBV5-1 and TRBJ1-4; no definite D call. The V gene lost 5 bases and the J gene lost 3 bases, with 5 bases spanning the gap. The CDR3 has 12 residues. CDR1 is SGHRS and CDR2 is YFSETQ in the germline V gene. In nucleotides, the CDR3 is TGCGCCAGCAGGGACTCTAATGAAAAACTGTTTTTT. Translating it yields CASRDSNEKLFF.

V and J are TRBV20-1 and TRBJ2-7; no clear D gene. With 0 bases removed from V and 12 bases from J, the gap between germline ends came to 12 bases. Germline-derived CDR1 and CDR2 are DFQATT and SNEGSKA (reference sequence). The CDR3 covers 11 residues. The CDR3, as DNA: TGCAGTGCTAGAGATCGAAACACCCTGTACTTC. Protein product: CSARDRNTLYF.

The CDR3 reads CASSEILAETQYF. The CDR3 region has the DNA TGTGCCAGCAGTGAAATCCTAGCAGAGACCCAGTACTTC. J is TRBJ2-5 and V is TRBV2; a weak D match, TRBD2 (5 bases). This CDR3 comprises 13 residues. In germline, CDR1 is SNHLY, CDR2 FYNNEI. V was shortened by 2 bases and J by 4 bases, with 8 bases between the two germline ends.

The gene calls are TRBV9 and TRBJ2-3; 12 positions agree with TRBD2. Germline V gene sequence: CDR1 SGDLS, CDR2 YYNGEE. The J segment lost 4 bases and the V segment lost 2 bases, leaving 2 bases of the junction unmatched. The CDR3 is 15 residues long. The CDR3 protein is CASSVTSGSADTQYF. The CDR3 coding sequence is TGTGCCAGCAGCGTGACTAGCGGGAGCGCAGATACGCAGTATTTT.

The gene calls are TRBV30 and TRBJ1-1; D is undetermined. CDR3 length: 13 residues. The V and J ends lost 0 bases and 1 base respectively, with 6 bases between them. From germline, CDR1 is GTSNPN and CDR2 SVGIG (reference sequence). CDR3 bases: TGTGCCTGGAGTGTATCCGAGAACACTGAAGCTTTCTTT. Amino acids: CAWSVSENTEAFF. Full variable domain (outside the CDR3, taken from reference TRBV30 and TRBJ1-1): SQTIHQWPATLVQPVGSPLSLECTVEGTSNPNLYWYRQAAGRGLQLLFYSVGIGQISSEVPQNLSASRPQDRQFILSSKKLLLSDSGFYLCAWSVSENTEAFFGQGTRLTVV.

The chain is built from TRBV7-2 and TRBJ2-7; TRBD1 aligns across 8 bases. The germline gives CDR1 SGHTA, CDR2 FQGNSA. Unmatched junction bases numbered 6, after V lost 5 bases and J lost 0 bases. This CDR3 has 15 amino acids. For the CDR3, the DNA is TGTGCCAGCAGCCCCAGGGGGCGGCTCTCCTACGAGCAGTACTTC. This codes for CASSPRGRLSYEQYF.

The chain is built from TRBV4-1 and TRBJ2-1, with D perhaps TRBD1 (5 bases). There are 17 residues in the CDR3. Trimming stripped 0 bases from V and 14 bases from J, with 26 bases between. Per germline, CDR1 MGHRA and CDR2 YSYEKL. This chain's CDR3 is CASSQDMGQGLSRVEFF. The CDR3 coding sequence is TGCGCCAGCAGCCAAGATATGGGGCAGGGCCTTTCCCGCGTAGAGTTCTTC.

This clone was picked up a small number of times. The chain combines TRBV11-1 with TRBJ2-7, with 12 bases identical to TRBD2. This CDR3 has 15 amino acids. J lost 4 bases, V lost 5 bases, and 6 bases had no gene match. The germline V gene has CDR1 SGHAT and CDR2 FQDESV (reference sequence). The CDR3 spells CASSRVTSGSYEQYF. Here the CDR3 DNA reads TGTGCCAGCAGCCGCGTGACTAGCGGGAGTTACGAGCAGTACTTC.